This record concerns one TCR beta chain sequence. Its antigen is not identified. The data were taken from a study of glioma-infiltrating T cells. General study findings and limits: Very few CDR3 sequences were shared between tissue and blood.

The CDR3 is 17 amino acids. With V trimmed by 5 bases and J by 4 bases, 13 bases remained unmatched. Germline CDR1 and CDR2: SGHTA and FQGNSA. Using RNA template, CDR3s of TCR alpha and beta were amplified with iRepertoire arm-PCR. For one-step reverse transcription and amplification, about 90-400 ng of tissue mRNA or PBMC total RNA was used. TCRdb reanalysed the multiplex PCR reads using MiXCR and keeps one entry per CDR3 protein. The sample shows a few hundred thousand distinct CDR3 sequences, about 40% of them seen only once. The sequencing sample was made of glioma tissue, nonneoplastic brain tissue, or PBMCs (not recorded which). V is TRBV7-2 and J is TRBJ1-3; TRBD1 matches at 8 bases. The receptor was isolated from a human donor with low-grade glioma or glioblastoma, undergoing nonglioma brain surgery, or in good health (not recorded which). CDR3 loop: CASSQVNRGTEGNTIYF. The CDR3 region has the DNA TGTGCCAGCAGCCAGGTGAACAGGGGGACGGAAGGAAACACCATATATTTT.